This TCR beta chain derives from a study of response to subunit inactivated influenza vaccine. The CDR3 sequence is 13 residues long. Germline loops: CDR1 SQVTM, CDR2 ANQGSEA. V lost 3 bases and J 0 bases, leaving 7 bases between the germline ends. The study, taken as a whole, reports: The authors put forward the suggestion that each seasonal influenza vaccination may bring in only a limited number of new T cells.

TCRdb recomputed calls from the RT-PCR reads with MiXCR, one row per CDR3 protein. The sample includes more than 450,000 distinct CDR3 sequences, approximately 7.6% seen only once; the top ten take roughly 13%. This clonotype was counted ten times or more. Its target is unknown. The source of this sequence is a man aged 45-69 years who received an inactivated influenza vaccine. The sample here was PBMCs from blood, taken around 25 months after vaccination. The genes are TRBV29-1 and TRBJ2-3, with D hard to call. The CDR3 DNA follows: TGCAGCGTTGAGTTAGGGAGCACAGATACGCAGTATTTT. Translated, it gives CSVELGSTDTQYF.